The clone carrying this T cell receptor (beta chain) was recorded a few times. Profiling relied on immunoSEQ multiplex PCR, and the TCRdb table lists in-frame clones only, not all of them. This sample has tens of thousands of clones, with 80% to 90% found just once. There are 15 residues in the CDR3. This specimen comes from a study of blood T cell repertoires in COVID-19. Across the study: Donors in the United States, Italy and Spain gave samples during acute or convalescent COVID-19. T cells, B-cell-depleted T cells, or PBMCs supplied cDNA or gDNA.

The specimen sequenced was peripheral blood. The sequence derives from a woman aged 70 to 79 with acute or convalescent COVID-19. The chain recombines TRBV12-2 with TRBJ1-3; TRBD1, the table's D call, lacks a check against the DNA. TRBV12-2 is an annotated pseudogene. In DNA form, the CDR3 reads TGTGCAAGTCGCTTAGAAACAGCCTCTGGAAACACCATATATTTT. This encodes CASRLETASGNTIYF.